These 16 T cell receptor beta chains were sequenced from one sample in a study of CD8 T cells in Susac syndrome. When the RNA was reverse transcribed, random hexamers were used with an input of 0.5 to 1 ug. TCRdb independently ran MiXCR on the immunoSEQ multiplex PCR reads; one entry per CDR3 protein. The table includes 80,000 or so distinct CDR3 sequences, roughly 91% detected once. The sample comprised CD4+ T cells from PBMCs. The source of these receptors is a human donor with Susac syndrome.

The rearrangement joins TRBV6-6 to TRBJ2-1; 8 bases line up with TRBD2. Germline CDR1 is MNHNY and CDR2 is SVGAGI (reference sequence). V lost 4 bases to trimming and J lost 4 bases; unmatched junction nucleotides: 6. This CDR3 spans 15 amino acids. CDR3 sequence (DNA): TGTGCCAGCAGTTCAGGACTAGCACGATACAATGAGCAGTTCTTC. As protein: CASSSGLARYNEQFF.

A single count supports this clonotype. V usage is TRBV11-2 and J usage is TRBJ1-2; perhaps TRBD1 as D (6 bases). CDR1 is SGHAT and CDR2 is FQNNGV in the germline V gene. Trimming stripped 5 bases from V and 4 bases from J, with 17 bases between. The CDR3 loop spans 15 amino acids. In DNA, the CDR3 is TGTGCCAGCAGCCCCCTCCGACAGGTTGTCTATGGCTACACCTTC. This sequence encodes CASSPLRQVVYGYTF.

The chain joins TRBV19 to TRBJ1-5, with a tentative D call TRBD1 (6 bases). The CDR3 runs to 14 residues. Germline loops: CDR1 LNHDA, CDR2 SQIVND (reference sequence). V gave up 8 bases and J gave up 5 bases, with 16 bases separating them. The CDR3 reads CASSRQVGDQPQHF. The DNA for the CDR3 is TGTGCCAGTTCCCGACAGGTCGGGGATCAGCCCCAGCATTTT. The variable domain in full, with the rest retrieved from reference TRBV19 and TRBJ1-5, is DGGITQSPKYLFRKEGQNVTLSCEQNLNHDAMYWYRQDPGQGLRLIYYSQIVNDFQKGDIAEGYSVSREKKESFPLTVTSAQKNPTAFYLCASSRQVGDQPQHFGDGTRLSIL.

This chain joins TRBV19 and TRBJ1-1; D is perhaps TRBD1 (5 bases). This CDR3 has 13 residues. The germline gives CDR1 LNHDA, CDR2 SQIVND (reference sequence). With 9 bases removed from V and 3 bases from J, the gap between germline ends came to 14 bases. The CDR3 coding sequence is TGTGCCAGGGGACCGGCGCGTGACACTGAAGCTTTCTTT. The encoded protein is CARGPARDTEAFF.

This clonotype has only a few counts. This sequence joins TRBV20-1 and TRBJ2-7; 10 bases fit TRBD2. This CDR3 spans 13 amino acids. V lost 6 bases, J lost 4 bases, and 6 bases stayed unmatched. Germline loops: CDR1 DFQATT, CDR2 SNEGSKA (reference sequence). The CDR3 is CSAPSGGAYEQYF. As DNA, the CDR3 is TGCAGTGCCCCTAGCGGGGGAGCTTACGAGCAGTACTTC.

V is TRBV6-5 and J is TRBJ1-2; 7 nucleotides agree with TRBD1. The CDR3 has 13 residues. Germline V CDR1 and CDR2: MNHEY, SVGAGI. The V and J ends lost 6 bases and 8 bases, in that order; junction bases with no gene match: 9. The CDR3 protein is CASSTDRLGGYTF. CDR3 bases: TGTGCCAGCAGCACGGACAGGTTGGGAGGCTACACCTTC.

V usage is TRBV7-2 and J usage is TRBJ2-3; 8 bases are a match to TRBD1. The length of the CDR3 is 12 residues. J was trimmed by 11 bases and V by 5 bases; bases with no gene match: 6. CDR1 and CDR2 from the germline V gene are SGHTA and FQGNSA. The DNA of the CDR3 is TGTGCCAGCAGCCCGGACAGGGTGGGGCAGTATTTT. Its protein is CASSPDRVGQYF.

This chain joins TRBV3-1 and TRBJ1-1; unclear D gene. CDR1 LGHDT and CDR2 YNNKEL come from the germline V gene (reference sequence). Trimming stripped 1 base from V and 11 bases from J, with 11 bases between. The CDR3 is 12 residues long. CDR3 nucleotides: TGTGCCAGCAGCCAAGTGCAGTCGATCGCTTTCTTT. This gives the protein CASSQVQSIAFF.

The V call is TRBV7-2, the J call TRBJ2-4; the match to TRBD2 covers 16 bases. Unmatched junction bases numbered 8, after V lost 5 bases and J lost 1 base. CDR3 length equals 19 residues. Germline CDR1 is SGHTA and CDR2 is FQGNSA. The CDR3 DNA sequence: TGTGCCAGCAGCGCCCCGGGACTAGCGGGGGGGGATGCCAAAAACATTCAGTACTTC. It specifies CASSAPGLAGGDAKNIQYF.

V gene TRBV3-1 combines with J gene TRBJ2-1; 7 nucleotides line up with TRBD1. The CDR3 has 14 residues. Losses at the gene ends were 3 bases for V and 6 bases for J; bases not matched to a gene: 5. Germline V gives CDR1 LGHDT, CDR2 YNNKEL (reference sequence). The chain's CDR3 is CASSHGAGGNEQFF. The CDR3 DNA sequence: TGTGCCAGCAGCCATGGGGCAGGGGGCAATGAGCAGTTCTTC.

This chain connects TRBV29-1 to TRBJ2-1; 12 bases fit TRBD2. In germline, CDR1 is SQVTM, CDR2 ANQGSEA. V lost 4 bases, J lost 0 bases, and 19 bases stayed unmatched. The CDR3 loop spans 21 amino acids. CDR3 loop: CSVVVPGLAGLTSSSYNEQFF. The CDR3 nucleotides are TGCAGCGTTGTCGTCCCGGGACTAGCGGGTTTGACGAGTAGCTCCTACAATGAGCAGTTCTTC.

The CDR3 DNA reads TGTGCCAGCAAACGGGTCCTAGCCACAGATACGCAGTATTTT. It yields the protein CASKRVLATDTQYF. The V and J genes are TRBV12-3 or TRBV12-4 and TRBJ2-3; maybe TRBD2 (5 bases). Trimming left V 7 bases short and J 2 bases short, with 13 bases between. This CDR3 is built from 14 residues.

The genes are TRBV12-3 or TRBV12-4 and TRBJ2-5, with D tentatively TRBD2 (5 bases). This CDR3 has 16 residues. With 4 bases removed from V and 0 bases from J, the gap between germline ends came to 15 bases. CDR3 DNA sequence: TGTGCCAGCAGTTCACCTGGGTCCGGGGACCAAGAGACCCAGTACTTC. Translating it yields CASSSPGSGDQETQYF.

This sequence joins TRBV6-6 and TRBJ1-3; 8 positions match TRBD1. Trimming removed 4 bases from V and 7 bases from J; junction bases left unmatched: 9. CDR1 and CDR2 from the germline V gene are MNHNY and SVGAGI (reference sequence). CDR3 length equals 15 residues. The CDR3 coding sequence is TGTGCCAGCAGTTCGCCGGGGACAGGAGTGAACACCATATATTTT. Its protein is CASSSPGTGVNTIYF.

The CDR3 reads CASSGTSGINEQFF. DNA of the CDR3: TGTGCCAGCAGTGGGACTAGCGGGATTAATGAGCAGTTCTTC. The gene calls are TRBV6-5 and TRBJ2-1; TRBD2 matches 13 bases. Germline lookup yields CDR1 MNHEY and CDR2 SVGAGI. Trimming took 5 bases from V and 7 from J; bases not matched to a gene: 2. The CDR3 is 14 amino acids.

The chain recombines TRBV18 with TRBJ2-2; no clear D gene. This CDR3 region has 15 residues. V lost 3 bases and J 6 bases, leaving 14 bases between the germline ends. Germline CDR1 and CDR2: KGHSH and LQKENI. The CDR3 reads CASSPRPYRAGELFF. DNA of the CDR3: TGTGCCAGCTCACCTCGACCATACCGGGCCGGGGAGCTGTTTTTT. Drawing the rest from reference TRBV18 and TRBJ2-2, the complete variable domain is NAGVMQNPRHLVRRRGQEARLRCSPMKGHSHVYWYRQLPEEGLKFMVYLQKENIIDESGMPKERFSAEFPKEGPSILRIQQVVRGDSAAYFCASSPRPYRAGELFFGEGSRLTVL.